Listed below are T cell receptor beta chains from one sample, sequenced in a study of T cell clonotyping in hematopoietic cell transplantation. Produced via immunoSEQ multiplex PCR; TCRdb's table is partial and in-frame only. The sample includes tens of thousands of clones, 94% of them seen just once. Sequencing was carried out using peripheral blood mononuclear cells. All receptors come from a woman in her forties or fifties in good health. Some clones in this sample may be carry-over from other donors' samples. CDR3s include the opening cysteine and the closing phenylalanine or tryptophan. The order of the fields is J gene, clone size, D gene, V gene, CDR3 DNA, CDR3 protein. A D gene is named only where the DNA matches it firmly. Size tells how often a clone was seen (once, few, many) or the class of an expanded clone, and some rows leave it out.

j_gene: TRBJ2-3; abundance: few; d_gene: TRBD2; v_gene: TRBV5-6; CDR3nt: TGTGCCAGCAGCTTGCCTAGCGGGGACCCAGATACGCAGTATTTT; CDR3aa: CASSLPSGDPDTQYF
j_gene: TRBJ2-3; abundance: NA; d_gene: NA; v_gene: TRBV11-2; CDR3nt: TGTGCCAGCAGCTTACAGGGGACCGATACGCAGTATTTT; CDR3aa: CASSLQGTDTQYF
j_gene: TRBJ2-3; abundance: NA; d_gene: TRBD2; v_gene: TRBV5-4; CDR3nt: TGTGCCAGCAGCTACCGGACTAGCGGGGGAGATACGCAGTATTTT; CDR3aa: CASSYRTSGGDTQYF
j_gene: TRBJ2-6; abundance: NA; d_gene: NA; v_gene: TRBV4-1; CDR3nt: TGCGCCAGCAGTCCAGGGGTTGCTGGGGCCAACGTCCTGACTTTC; CDR3aa: CASSPGVAGANVLTF
j_gene: TRBJ2-5; abundance: NA; d_gene: NA; v_gene: TRBV29-1; CDR3nt: TGCAGCGTTGGGCTACGGGAGACCCAGTACTTC; CDR3aa: CSVGLRETQYF
j_gene: TRBJ2-3; abundance: NA; d_gene: NA; v_gene: TRBV19; CDR3nt: TGTGCCAGTAAGGCCGGGTTGAGCACAGATACGCAGTATTTT; CDR3aa: CASKAGLSTDTQYF
j_gene: TRBJ1-2; abundance: NA; d_gene: NA; v_gene: TRBV11-2; CDR3nt: TGTGCCAGCAGCTTAAACTGGGTCGTCAATAGTGGCTACACCTTC; CDR3aa: CASSLNWVVNSGYTF
j_gene: TRBJ2-3; abundance: NA; d_gene: NA; v_gene: TRBV7-2; CDR3nt: TGTGCCAGCAGCTTAGGGGGGGCGGGAAAGGCAGATACGCAGTATTTT; CDR3aa: CASSLGGAGKADTQYF
j_gene: TRBJ2-7; abundance: once; d_gene: NA; v_gene: TRBV19; CDR3nt: TGTGCCAGTACCATGGGAAGGGGAGACGAGCAGTACTTC; CDR3aa: CASTMGRGDEQYF
j_gene: TRBJ1-5; abundance: NA; d_gene: NA; v_gene: TRBV7-2; CDR3nt: TGTGCCAGCAACTCAGGGGTACTTAGCAATCAGCCCCAGCATTTT; CDR3aa: CASNSGVLSNQPQHF
j_gene: TRBJ2-7; abundance: NA; d_gene: NA; v_gene: TRBV4-3; CDR3nt: TGCGCCAGCAGCCAAGATCAGCTATCCTACGAGCAGTACTTC; CDR3aa: CASSQDQLSYEQYF
j_gene: TRBJ1-2; abundance: NA; d_gene: NA; v_gene: TRBV7-2; CDR3nt: TGTGCCAGCACCCCCACATCCAGGCTCGAGGGCTACACCTTC; CDR3aa: CASTPTSRLEGYTF
j_gene: TRBJ2-1; abundance: NA; d_gene: NA; v_gene: TRBV18; CDR3nt: TGTGCCAGCTCTCCCAACAATGAGCAGTTCTTC; CDR3aa: CASSPNNEQFF
j_gene: TRBJ2-1; abundance: NA; d_gene: TRBD2; v_gene: TRBV5-1; CDR3nt: TGCGCCAGCGGACTGGCGGGGGGCCACAATGAGCAGTTCTTC; CDR3aa: CASGLAGGHNEQFF
j_gene: TRBJ2-5; abundance: NA; d_gene: NA; v_gene: TRBV19; CDR3nt: TGTGCCAGCCTGAAGGGGGAGACCCAGTACTTC; CDR3aa: CASLKGETQYF
j_gene: TRBJ2-7; abundance: NA; d_gene: TRBD1; v_gene: TRBV28; CDR3nt: TGTGCCAGCAGTTTACGGGGTAGGGCAGGGGGTATAGACGAGCAGTACTTC; CDR3aa: CASSLRGRAGGIDEQYF
j_gene: TRBJ2-3; abundance: NA; d_gene: NA; v_gene: TRBV10-3; CDR3nt: TGTGCCATCGGTGGGGTTAACACAGATACGCAGTATTTT; CDR3aa: CAIGGVNTDTQYF
j_gene: TRBJ2-3; abundance: NA; d_gene: TRBD2; v_gene: TRBV5-1; CDR3nt: TGCGCCAGCAGCTTGTCAAGCGGGGGTGCTAGCACAGATACGCAGTATTTT; CDR3aa: CASSLSSGGASTDTQYF
j_gene: TRBJ1-2; abundance: NA; d_gene: TRBD1; v_gene: TRBV28; CDR3nt: TGTGCCAGCAGTTTGTCGTATCAGGGGGACTATGGCTACACCTTC; CDR3aa: CASSLSYQGDYGYTF
j_gene: TRBJ1-2; abundance: NA; d_gene: NA; v_gene: TRBV18; CDR3nt: TGTGCCAGCTCACCAGGGCGGGAGTGTGGCTACACCTTC; CDR3aa: CASSPGRECGYTF
j_gene: TRBJ2-3; abundance: once; d_gene: NA; v_gene: TRBV5-6; CDR3nt: TGTGCCAGCAGCTTGACCACTTCCTGGGGCGGCACAGATACGCAGTATTTT; CDR3aa: CASSLTTSWGGTDTQYF
j_gene: TRBJ1-1; abundance: NA; d_gene: TRBD1; v_gene: TRBV19; CDR3nt: TGTGCCAGTAGTATACAGGCAGGGGGAATGAACACTGAAGCTTTCTTT; CDR3aa: CASSIQAGGMNTEAFF
j_gene: TRBJ2-7; abundance: NA; d_gene: TRBD1; v_gene: TRBV2; CDR3nt: TGTGCCAGCCACCCGGACAGGGACTCCTACGAGCAGTACTTC; CDR3aa: CASHPDRDSYEQYF
j_gene: TRBJ2-7; abundance: NA; d_gene: NA; v_gene: TRBV7-8; CDR3nt: TGTGCCAGCAGCTCGACAGTGGGCGAGCAGTACTTC; CDR3aa: CASSSTVGEQYF
j_gene: TRBJ1-6; abundance: NA; d_gene: TRBD1; v_gene: TRBV9; CDR3nt: TGTGCCAGCAGCGTAGGGATAGGGGGTCAGGGGACAGTTGGCTCACCCCTCCACTTT; CDR3aa: CASSVGIGGQGTVGSPLHF
j_gene: TRBJ2-7; abundance: NA; d_gene: TRBD1; v_gene: TRBV19; CDR3nt: TGTGCCAGTAGTCCGGGACAGGGAAAGGGCGAGCAGTACTTC; CDR3aa: CASSPGQGKGEQYF
j_gene: TRBJ1-3; abundance: NA; d_gene: NA; v_gene: TRBV30; CDR3nt: TGTGCCTGGAGCTCTGGAAACACCATATATTTT; CDR3aa: CAWSSGNTIYF
j_gene: TRBJ2-2; abundance: NA; d_gene: TRBD2; v_gene: TRBV5-1; CDR3nt: TGCGCCAGCAGCCCGGGACTAGCGGGGGTTAACGGGGAGCTGTTTTTT; CDR3aa: CASSPGLAGVNGELFF
j_gene: TRBJ2-5; abundance: once; d_gene: TRBD2; v_gene: TRBV2; CDR3nt: TGTGCCAGCAGTGCTAGCGGGGGGGAAGAGACCCAGTACTTC; CDR3aa: CASSASGGEETQYF
j_gene: TRBJ1-6; abundance: NA; d_gene: TRBD1; v_gene: TRBV19; CDR3nt: TGTGCCAGTAGACCCCAGGGGGCTATCGGTTCACCCCTCCACTTT; CDR3aa: CASRPQGAIGSPLHF
j_gene: TRBJ1-5; abundance: NA; d_gene: NA; v_gene: TRBV4-3; CDR3nt: TGCGCCAGCAGCCAAGATAGGTGGCAGCCCCAGCATTTT; CDR3aa: CASSQDRWQPQHF
j_gene: TRBJ1-5; abundance: NA; d_gene: NA; v_gene: TRBV7-2; CDR3nt: TGTGCCAGCAGCTCCCAATCCACCGGGGGACAGCCCCAGCATTTT; CDR3aa: CASSSQSTGGQPQHF
j_gene: TRBJ2-1; abundance: NA; d_gene: NA; v_gene: TRBV5-1; CDR3nt: TGCGCCAGCAGCTTGGACAGGGAGGGTGGTAAGCAGTTCTTC; CDR3aa: CASSLDREGGKQFF
j_gene: TRBJ1-4; abundance: NA; d_gene: NA; v_gene: TRBV20-1; CDR3nt: TGCAGTGCTAGTTCATTTGAAAAACTGTTTTTT; CDR3aa: CSASSFEKLFF
j_gene: TRBJ2-5; abundance: NA; d_gene: NA; v_gene: TRBV28; CDR3nt: TGTGCCAGCAGTTTCCGGGACAACCAAGAGACCCAGTACTTC; CDR3aa: CASSFRDNQETQYF
j_gene: TRBJ1-2; abundance: NA; d_gene: NA; v_gene: TRBV5-1; CDR3nt: TGCGCCAGCAGCTTGAACAGGGAGGGAGGCTACACCTTC; CDR3aa: CASSLNREGGYTF
j_gene: TRBJ2-2; abundance: NA; d_gene: TRBD2; v_gene: TRBV10-1; CDR3nt: TGCGCCAGATTCGAACTAGCGGGGGGACCGAACACCGGGGAGCTGTTTTTT; CDR3aa: CARFELAGGPNTGELFF
j_gene: TRBJ1-6; abundance: NA; d_gene: TRBD1; v_gene: TRBV7-2; CDR3nt: TGTGCCAGCAGCGGGGGGGGACAGGGGAATTCACCCCTCCACTTT; CDR3aa: CASSGGGQGNSPLHF
j_gene: TRBJ2-5; abundance: once; d_gene: NA; v_gene: TRBV2; CDR3nt: TGTGCCAGCAGTGAAAAGGACTTCGAAGAGACCCAGTACTTC; CDR3aa: CASSEKDFEETQYF
j_gene: TRBJ1-2; abundance: NA; d_gene: NA; v_gene: TRBV20-1; CDR3nt: TGCAGTGCTAGGGCAGTGAGGGGCTACACCTTC; CDR3aa: CSARAVRGYTF
j_gene: TRBJ1-5; abundance: NA; d_gene: NA; v_gene: TRBV6-1; CDR3nt: TGTGCCAGCACCCTAAACAGAATTAATCAGCCCCAGCATTTT; CDR3aa: CASTLNRINQPQHF
j_gene: TRBJ2-5; abundance: NA; d_gene: NA; v_gene: TRBV7-2; CDR3nt: TGTGCCAGCAGCCTAGTAGGGGGGGCTGTCGGTGAGACCCAGTACTTC; CDR3aa: CASSLVGGAVGETQYF
j_gene: TRBJ1-2; abundance: NA; d_gene: TRBD1; v_gene: TRBV28; CDR3nt: TGTGCCATTGCGGAAGGTTTCAGGGGGCCAGGGGGCTACACCTTC; CDR3aa: CAIAEGFRGPGGYTF
j_gene: TRBJ2-7; abundance: NA; d_gene: TRBD1; v_gene: TRBV30; CDR3nt: TGTGCCTGGAGTGGGACCGGGACAGGCTACGAGCAGTACTTC; CDR3aa: CAWSGTGTGYEQYF
j_gene: TRBJ2-3; abundance: NA; d_gene: NA; v_gene: TRBV14; CDR3nt: TGTGCCAGCAGCCAATGGGGGACCTACACAGATACGCAGTATTTT; CDR3aa: CASSQWGTYTDTQYF
j_gene: TRBJ2-2; abundance: NA; d_gene: TRBD2; v_gene: TRBV7-7; CDR3nt: TGTGCCAGCAGCTTATATGGGGGGGCCGGGGAGCTGTTTTTT; CDR3aa: CASSLYGGAGELFF
j_gene: TRBJ1-5; abundance: NA; d_gene: NA; v_gene: TRBV12-5; CDR3nt: TGTGCTAGTGGTTTGGTATCCAAAGGCAATCAGCCCCAGCATTTT; CDR3aa: CASGLVSKGNQPQHF
j_gene: TRBJ2-3; abundance: NA; d_gene: TRBD1; v_gene: TRBV5-4; CDR3nt: TGTGCCAGCAGTTCGGGTCGGGACAGGGGGCAGGCAGATACGCAGTATTTT; CDR3aa: CASSSGRDRGQADTQYF
j_gene: TRBJ2-5; abundance: NA; d_gene: NA; v_gene: TRBV5-1; CDR3nt: TGCGCCAGCGGGCGGGGGCGACAAGAGACCCAGTACTTC; CDR3aa: CASGRGRQETQYF
j_gene: TRBJ2-5; abundance: NA; d_gene: TRBD2; v_gene: TRBV9; CDR3nt: TGTGCCAGCAGCGCCGGGACTAGCGGGGCTGGGTTGGAGACCCAGTACTTC; CDR3aa: CASSAGTSGAGLETQYF
j_gene: TRBJ1-5; abundance: NA; d_gene: NA; v_gene: TRBV10-3; CDR3nt: TGTGCCATCAGCGCCACGCTTTCGGGCAATCAGCCCCAGCATTTT; CDR3aa: CAISATLSGNQPQHF
j_gene: TRBJ1-1; abundance: once; d_gene: NA; v_gene: TRBV4-1; CDR3nt: TGCGCCAGCAGCCAAGAAAGCAGGAACACTGAAGCTTTCTTT; CDR3aa: CASSQESRNTEAFF
j_gene: TRBJ1-1; abundance: NA; d_gene: NA; v_gene: TRBV19; CDR3nt: TGTGCCAGTAGTACCAGAGGCGTCGCACCCCCCATGAACACTGAAGCTTTCTTT; CDR3aa: CASSTRGVAPPMNTEAFF
j_gene: TRBJ2-6; abundance: NA; d_gene: TRBD2; v_gene: TRBV11-3; CDR3nt: TGTGCCAGCAGCCCGGGACTAGGCTCTGGGGCCAACGTCCTGACTTTC; CDR3aa: CASSPGLGSGANVLTF
j_gene: TRBJ2-2; abundance: NA; d_gene: NA; v_gene: TRBV9; CDR3nt: TGTGCCAGCAGCGTAGATCACACCGGGGAGCTGTTTTTT; CDR3aa: CASSVDHTGELFF